This T cell receptor beta chain is from a study of blood T cell repertoires in COVID-19. Study-wide background: The United States, Italy and Spain were the sources of the acute and convalescent COVID-19 samples. Nucleic acid was either cDNA or gDNA, and it came from T cells, B-cell-depleted T cells, or PBMCs.

Original processing notes: Estimation of nucleated cell counts relied on the amplification of reference gene primers. This table comes from immunoSEQ multiplex PCR, and its TCRdb copy is limited to in-frame clones, with some not included. The V and J calls and the clone size are those of that table, but D and trimming were determined from the DNA. This sample carries under 200,000 clones, about four fifths of them seen once, and the ten largest clones take about 6.3%. Germline CDR1 reads SNHLY; CDR2 reads FYNNEI. This CDR3 has 14 amino acids. Trimming took 5 bases from V and 4 from J, leaving 15 bases between them.

The gene calls are TRBV2 and TRBJ2-7; D possibly corresponds to TRBD2 (6 bases). The sample comprised peripheral blood. The sequence was collected from a man aged 55 to 70 with acute or convalescent COVID-19. The CDR3 region is CASSPFSGEYEQYF. CDR3 nucleotide sequence: TGTGCCAGCAGTCCCTTTAGCGGAGAGTACGAGCAGTACTTC.